These 5 T cell receptor beta chains came from one sample sequenced in a study of blood T cell repertoires in COVID-19. Sequencing was performed with immunoSEQ multiplex PCR; in TCRdb, only in-frame clones are kept and a portion is missing. The data hold a few hundred thousand clones, with more than 70% observed a single time. What was sequenced was peripheral blood. These receptors came from a woman aged 45 to 65 with acute or convalescent COVID-19.

The table lists this clone with a count of one. J is TRBJ1-5 and V is TRBV6-1; 9 bases are shared with TRBD1. Germline V CDR1 and CDR2: MNHNS, SASEGT. The CDR3 covers 15 residues. J lost 6 bases, V lost 2 bases, and 5 bases had no gene match. CDR3 bases: TGTGCCAGCAGTGAAATACAGGGGGCTGGTCAGCCCCAGCATTTT. Residues: CASSEIQGAGQPQHF.

The chain is built from TRBV7-9 and TRBJ1-1, with 12 bases identical to TRBD1. The length of the CDR3 is 19 residues. The trim removed 1 base at V and 0 bases at J, leaving 9 bases unmatched. CDR1 and CDR2 (germline): SEHNR, FQNEAQ (reference sequence). CDR3 in DNA: TGTGCCAGCAGCTTAGGGTGGGGGACAGGGGGCGTCCTGAACACTGAAGCTTTCTTT. Amino acids: CASSLGWGTGGVLNTEAFF.

This clone was recorded only once. This chain connects TRBV5-1 to TRBJ2-5; 14 bases agree with TRBD2. V shed 3 bases and J 2 bases; nucleotides not matched to a gene: 6. CDR1 is SGHRS and CDR2 is YFSETQ in the germline V gene. CDR3 size: 17 residues. In nucleotides, the CDR3 is TGCGCCAGCAGCTCCGGACTAGCGGGAGGCCTGCAAGAGACCCAGTACTTC. This encodes CASSSGLAGGLQETQYF.

The chain couples TRBV6-5 to TRBJ2-7; D is unclear. V gave up 8 bases and J gave up 3 bases, with 11 bases separating them. The CDR3 runs 12 residues. The germline CDR1 and CDR2 sequences are MNHEY and SVGAGI. This CDR3 is CASGPALYEQYF. Here the CDR3 DNA reads TGTGCCAGCGGGCCGGCCCTCTACGAGCAGTACTTC.

The chain couples TRBV5-4 to TRBJ1-1; no clear D. Germline V CDR1 and CDR2: SGHNT, YYREEE (reference sequence). V was clipped by 2 bases and J by 0 bases, with 14 bases between them. The CDR3 sequence is 16 residues long. Here the CDR3 DNA reads TGTGCCAGCAGCTTTGGGCAGAGCTTCATGAACACTGAAGCTTTCTTT. It is translated as CASSFGQSFMNTEAFF.